This T cell receptor beta chain is from a study of blood T cell repertoires in COVID-19. Study at large: Samples came from the United States, Italy and Spain, spanning acute and convalescent COVID-19.

Germline V lookup: CDR1 MDHEN, CDR2 SYDVKM. This CDR3 is 16 amino acids long. Trimming shortened V by 6 bases and J by 0 bases, and 15 bases separated the two germline ends. In the authors' methods: Estimates of nucleated cell counts were drawn from the amplification of reference gene primers. The protocol was immunoSEQ multiplex PCR, while the TCRdb copy is restricted to in-frame clones and leaves out a portion. V and J calls and clone size are copied from that table; D and trimming were computed from the DNA. The sample records roughly 60,000 clones, 75% to 95% being singletons. Input material: peripheral blood. The V gene is TRBV28, the J gene TRBJ2-4, with a tentative D call TRBD1 (6 bases). This clonotype originated in a woman of 80 years or more with active COVID-19. The CDR3 DNA reads TGTGCCAGCAGCGAACGACAGGAAGGAGCCAAAAACATTCAGTACTTC. Protein product: CASSERQEGAKNIQYF.